The 10 T cell receptor beta chains presented below share a single source sample, sequenced in a study of glioma-infiltrating T cells. The iRepertoire nested amplicon-rescue multiplex PCR amplified TCR alpha and beta CDR3s from RNA. MiXCR, run by TCRdb on the multiplex PCR reads, gives a single entry per CDR3 protein. The sample comprises 400,000 or so distinct CDR3 sequences, roughly two fifths of which are singletons, and 12% rests with the top ten. The specimen was glioma tissue, nonneoplastic brain tissue, or PBMCs (not recorded which). Receptor source: a human donor with low-grade glioma or glioblastoma, undergoing nonglioma brain surgery, or in good health (not recorded which).

This clonotype came up a few times. The gene calls are TRBV7-2 and TRBJ2-5; D possibly uses TRBD1 or TRBD2 (5 bases each). The CDR3 spans 13 residues. CDR1 is SGHTA, CDR2 FQGNSA, per germline. V was cut by 6 bases and J by 5 bases, with 13 bases left in between. The CDR3 sequence: CASRPGPLETQYF. The CDR3 bases are TGTGCCAGCAGACCGGGACCCTTGGAGACCCAGTACTTC.

This rearrangement joins TRBV27 to TRBJ1-2; TRBD1 matches at 7 bases. The J segment lost 3 bases and the V segment lost 4 bases, leaving 2 bases of the junction unmatched. The CDR3 has 13 residues. Germline CDR1 reads MNHEY; CDR2 reads SMNVEV (reference sequence). CDR3 sequence: CASSSGQYYGYTF. As DNA, the CDR3 is TGTGCCAGCAGTTCGGGACAGTACTATGGCTACACCTTC.

The chain links TRBV4-1 to TRBJ2-4; D remains unclear. V dropped 0 bases and J dropped 0 bases, with 12 bases sitting between them. Germline CDR1 reads MGHRA; CDR2 reads YSYEKL. CDR3 length: 17 residues. CDR3 sequence reads: CASSQDLRTLAKNIQYF. The CDR3 DNA follows: TGCGCCAGCAGCCAAGATTTGAGAACCCTAGCCAAAAACATTCAGTACTTC.

The gene calls are TRBV20-1 and TRBJ2-7, with D possibly matching TRBD1 (5 bases). CDR3 length: 12 residues. The germline gives CDR1 DFQATT, CDR2 SNEGSKA (reference sequence). V was pared by 3 bases and J by 0 bases, with 6 bases between. For the CDR3, the DNA is TGCAGTGCTAGGGACACCTCCTACGAGCAGTACTTC. This codes for CSARDTSYEQYF.

A word on this clonotype: The junction does not match germline at one end; this may be a read error. This chain links TRBV12-3 or TRBV12-4 with TRBJ1-3; D gene ambiguous. This CDR3 is built from 12 residues. The CDR3 reads CASGVIRNPIYF. As DNA, the CDR3 is TGTGCCAGCGGGGTGATACGAAACCCCATATATTTT.

V gene TRBV5-1 combines with J gene TRBJ2-1, with a weak D call TRBD1 (5 bases). V dropped 4 bases and J dropped 6 bases, with 11 bases sitting between them. In germline, CDR1 is SGHRS, CDR2 YFSETQ. The CDR3 is 13 amino acids. Here the CDR3 reads CASSQGTTNEQFF. Written as DNA, the CDR3 is TGCGCCAGCAGCCAGGGAACTACCAATGAGCAGTTCTTC.

Comments on this clonotype: At one end, the junction sequence differs from germline, possibly due to a read error. The genes are TRBV7-2 and TRBJ2-7; 9 bases align to TRBD1. Per germline, CDR1 SGHTA and CDR2 FQGNSA. This CDR3 comprises 15 residues. This CDR3 reads CASSLATGGNYKQYF. The CDR3 DNA sequence: TGTGCCAGCAGCTTAGCGACAGGGGGAAACTACAAGCAGTACTTC.

With regard to this clonotype: Given a much more abundant clone one base away, this may be a read error. The V and J genes are TRBV28 and TRBJ2-2, with D tentatively TRBD2 (5 bases). Per the germline V gene, CDR1 is MDHEN and CDR2 is SYDVKM. This CDR3 has 16 residues. Here the CDR3 DNA reads TGTGCCAGCAGTTTAAGAGGCAGCCCACCGGGTGGGGAGCTGCTTTTT. Amino acids: CASSLRGSPPGGELLF.

The J gene is TRBJ2-2, the V gene TRBV28; possibly TRBD1 for D (5 bases). Per the germline V gene, CDR1 is MDHEN and CDR2 is SYDVKM. The V and J ends lost 2 bases and 7 bases respectively, with 8 bases between them. This CDR3 has 13 amino acids. CDR3 coding DNA: TGTGCCAGCAGTTTAAGGGGTGGCGGGGAGCTGTTTTTT. Translation gives CASSLRGGGELFF.

The CDR3 sequence: CASRPQAGGPTGELFF. CDR3 bases: TGTGCCAGTAGGCCACAAGCGGGAGGGCCCACCGGGGAGCTGTTTTTT. The rearrangement joins TRBV19 to TRBJ2-2, with 10 bases lining up with TRBD2. Germline CDR1 and CDR2: LNHDA and SQIVND (reference sequence). With 6 bases clipped from V and 4 bases from J, the junction kept 8 bases outside the gene matches. The CDR3 totals 16 residues.